This TCR beta chain is from a study of shared T cell receptors in the human thymus. CDR3 length equals 14 residues. Germline assignment: CDR1 LNHDA and CDR2 SQIVND (reference sequence). Trimming left V 4 bases short and J 6 bases short, with 13 bases between. This clone was seen more than once but under ten times. Measured with immunoSEQ multiplex PCR; TCRdb has only the in-frame clones, and not every one. The data contain 720,000 or so clones, roughly 85% of them singletons. These data were likewise used in another study, on human thymus T cells. That publication notes: Thymus specimens were resections from corrective heart surgery.

The receptor's source is a girl less than two years old with a congenital heart defect. The sequenced sample was thymocytes. V usage is TRBV19 and J usage is TRBJ2-1, with D maybe TRBD2 (6 bases). The CDR3 DNA follows: TGTGCCAGTAGTACCCCGACTAGATCCAATGAGCAGTTCTTC. This translates into CASSTPTRSNEQFF.